This T cell receptor (beta chain) was identified in a study of T cell responses to AZD1222 COVID-19 vaccine. Study results and caveats: In a largely white British group with more females than males, clonal diversity was possibly underestimated.

A word on this clone: The antigen is not known.

V lost 2 bases to trimming and J lost 4 bases, with 16 bases between them. Germline CDR1 reads SGDLS; CDR2 reads YYNGEE. The length of the CDR3 is 15 residues. The data were produced by immunoSEQ multiplex PCR, yet TCRdb's version contains in-frame clones alone and is incomplete. The repertoire holds approximately 160,000 clones, with about 90% as singletons. This receptor was obtained from an adult who received the AZD1222 COVID-19 vaccine. This chain uses TRBV9 with TRBJ2-7; unclear D gene. The sample was peripheral blood, taken 28 days after the second AZD1222 dose. The DNA of the CDR3 is TGTGCCAGCAGCGTGGGTGCCGCGTCTCGATACGAGCAGTACTTC. It is translated as CASSVGAASRYEQYF.